This TCR beta chain is from a study of shared clonotypes between healthy human individuals. Study results and limitations: An effect of sequencing depth on clonotype sharing among donors was expected.

Several immunoSEQ plates received, in even portions, the genomic DNA of each subset. An approximately 220 ng quantity of DNA, 30,000 to 35,000 T cell genomes, went into the sorted-subset replicate PCRs. TCRdb's table, derived via immunoSEQ multiplex PCR, lists solely in-frame clones and lacks some. The sample carries about 2,200,000 clones, approximately 94% recorded once. Looked up from germline, CDR1 is MNHEY and CDR2 is SMNVEV (reference sequence). Germline trimming cut 5 bases from V and 5 bases from J; bases unmatched to any gene: 8. The CDR3 spans 15 residues. CD45RO-negative CD8 cells positively selected for CCR7 made up the naive population, which excluded terminally differentiated effector memory CD45RA+ cells. Of note for this clone: What it recognizes is unknown.

The origin of this receptor is a young man in good health. Some clones in this sample may be carry-over from other donors' samples. Sequenced input: naive CD8+ T cells from PBMCs. V usage is TRBV27 and J usage is TRBJ2-5; 10 nucleotides align to TRBD1. In DNA form, the CDR3 reads TGTGCCAGCAGTCCCGGGACAGGGGTACGGGAGACCCAGTACTTC. Protein: CASSPGTGVRETQYF.